The 22 T cell receptor beta chains reported below all come from one sample, sequenced in a study of OX40 agonist ivuxolimab in advanced cancers. TCRdb's table, derived via immunoSEQ multiplex PCR, lists solely in-frame clones and lacks some. The sample consists of under 80,000 clones, 88% of them appearing once. Sequencing was performed on CD4+ or CD8+ T cells sorted from blood, taken in a trial of the OX40 agonist ivuxolimab. The receptors were sampled from an adult with an advanced solid tumor such as melanoma, head and neck, liver or kidney cancer.

V gene TRBV5-1 combines with J gene TRBJ2-1; 9 bases are a match to TRBD2. The J segment lost 9 bases and the V segment lost 4 bases, leaving 11 bases of the junction unmatched. This CDR3 contains 15 residues. Looked up from germline, CDR1 is SGHRS and CDR2 is YFSETQ. This CDR3 is CASSPSGIPVGEQFF. CDR3 nucleotides: TGCGCCAGCAGCCCTAGCGGGATCCCCGTCGGTGAGCAGTTCTTC.

The V and J genes are TRBV19 and TRBJ1-5; D may be TRBD1 (6 bases). Germline V gives CDR1 LNHDA, CDR2 SQIVND (reference sequence). This CDR3 comprises 14 residues. V lost 6 bases to trimming and J lost 10 bases, with 19 bases between them. CDR3 sequence: CASSAQGSKGPQHF. In DNA, the CDR3 is TGTGCCAGTAGCGCTCAGGGGTCGAAGGGCCCCCAGCATTTT.

V gene TRBV7-8 combines with J gene TRBJ2-5, with D maybe TRBD1 (5 bases). V was cut by 1 base and J by 7 bases, with 22 bases left in between. The CDR3 is made up of 17 amino acids. Germline assignment: CDR1 SGHVS and CDR2 FQNEAQ. The CDR3 coding sequence is TGTGCCAGCAGCTTAGTTGCGTCCCAGGGAACAAGACGGACCCAGTACTTC. Residues: CASSLVASQGTRRTQYF.

The chain carries TRBV5-1 and TRBJ2-3, with TRBD2 matching 10 bases. Germline trimming cut 1 base from V and 6 bases from J; bases unmatched to any gene: 8. There are 16 residues in the CDR3. The germline V gene encodes CDR1 SGHRS and CDR2 YFSETQ. The DNA of the CDR3 is TGCGCCAGCAGCTTGACTAGCGGGATTATAGGGGATACGCAGTATTTT. Translation gives CASSLTSGIIGDTQYF.

This chain joins TRBV6-4 and TRBJ2-4; D unclear. Per germline, CDR1 MRHNA and CDR2 SNTAGT. The CDR3 is 17 residues long. V lost 3 bases and J lost 0, with 15 bases in between. CDR3 bases: TGTGCCAGCAGTGATCTAAGTCCTACGCTAGCCAAAAACATTCAGTACTTC. Protein: CASSDLSPTLAKNIQYF.

The chain has TRBV5-1 and TRBJ2-1; 14 bases map to TRBD2. The V segment lost 4 bases and the J segment 9 bases; nucleotides outside the gene matches: 6. This CDR3 is 15 amino acids long. Per germline, CDR1 SGHRS and CDR2 YFSETQ. The CDR3 DNA is TGCGCCAGCAGCCGGACTAGCGGGGGGTCAGGTGAGCAGTTCTTC. Its protein is CASSRTSGGSGEQFF.

This clone was seen a few times. The chain carries TRBV30 and TRBJ2-5, with 13 bases lining up with TRBD2. Germline V gene data show CDR1 as GTSNPN and CDR2 as SVGIG (reference sequence). V was pared by 1 base and J by 7 bases, with 15 bases of the junction left unmatched. This CDR3 has 18 residues. The CDR3 sequence: CAWSGNRPGLAGTGTQYF. The CDR3 nucleotides read TGTGCCTGGAGTGGAAATCGCCCGGGACTAGCGGGGACCGGGACCCAGTACTTC.

This clone appeared once. The chain combines TRBV19 with TRBJ2-3; TRBD1 aligns across 9 bases. V lost 6 bases and J lost 4; bases outside the gene matches: 2. From germline, CDR1 is LNHDA and CDR2 SQIVND (reference sequence). CDR3 size: 13 residues. The CDR3 region is CASRGQGPDTQYF. The CDR3 DNA reads as TGTGCCAGTAGGGGACAGGGACCAGATACGCAGTATTTT.

The CDR3 region has the DNA TGTGCCAGCAGCTCGTTACAGGCATCAGGCAATGAGCAGTTCTTC. It is translated as CASSSLQASGNEQFF. The gene calls are TRBV5-6 and TRBJ2-1; D possibly corresponds to TRBD1 (5 bases). The V end was cut by 3 bases, the J end by 6 bases, with 16 bases between. The CDR3 runs 15 residues. The germline CDR1 and CDR2 sequences are SGHDT and YYEEEE. Full variable domain (remainder filled in from reference TRBV5-6 and TRBJ2-1): DAGVTQSPTHLIKTRGQQVTLRCSPKSGHDTVSWYQQALGQGPQFIFQYYEEEERQRGNFPDRFSGHQFPNYSSELNVNALLLGDSALYLCASSSLQASGNEQFFGPGTRLTVL.

This chain links TRBV28 with TRBJ2-3; 9 nucleotides agree with TRBD1. V was pared by 6 bases and J by 2 bases, with 6 bases of the junction left unmatched. Per the germline V gene, CDR1 is MDHEN and CDR2 is SYDVKM. The CDR3 spans 15 residues. CDR3 nucleotides: TGTGCCAGCAGGGGGACAGGGCCGTCCACAGATACGCAGTATTTT. Amino acid sequence: CASRGTGPSTDTQYF.

The chain has TRBV10-3 and TRBJ2-1; 11 bases line up with TRBD2. With 9 bases clipped from V and 5 bases from J, the junction kept 9 bases outside the gene matches. This CDR3 spans 15 amino acids. Germline V lookup: CDR1 ENHRY, CDR2 SYGVKD. For the CDR3, the DNA is TGTGCCATACTGGGTCATAGCGGGAGGGACAATGAGCAGTTCTTC. Amino acid sequence: CAILGHSGRDNEQFF.

The CDR3 region has the DNA TGTGCCAGTAAGGGGGCATCCTCCTACAATGAGCAGTTCTTC. Amino acids: CASKGASSYNEQFF. The chain carries TRBV6-1 and TRBJ2-1; 7 bases match TRBD1. Losses at the gene ends were 9 bases for V and 0 bases for J; bases not matched to a gene: 5. This CDR3 region has 14 residues. Germline CDR1 is MNHNS and CDR2 is SASEGT.

The rearrangement joins TRBV5-1 to TRBJ1-1; a possible D gene is TRBD1 (6 bases). This CDR3 has 15 amino acids. The V and J ends lost 0 bases and 5 bases respectively, with 14 bases between them. Germline CDR1 SGHRS, CDR2 YFSETQ. CDR3 in DNA: TGCGCCAGCAGCTTGGAATGGGGGCGAGGAACTGAAGCTTTCTTT. It translates to CASSLEWGRGTEAFF.

The chain has TRBV30 and TRBJ1-3; D ambiguous. The germline V gene encodes CDR1 GTSNPN and CDR2 SVGIG (reference sequence). Trimming shortened V by 3 bases and J by 0 bases, and 12 bases separated the two germline ends. CDR3 length equals 15 residues. This CDR3 is CAWSKLRVSGNTIYF. CDR3 bases: TGTGCCTGGAGCAAGCTGAGAGTCTCTGGAAACACCATATATTTT.

The gene calls are TRBV29-1 and TRBJ1-1, with D possibly matching TRBD1 (6 bases). From germline, CDR1 is SQVTM and CDR2 ANQGSEA. The CDR3 has 14 residues. V lost 3 bases, J lost 6 bases, and 17 bases lay in between. CDR3 nucleotide sequence: TGCAGCGTTGAGGGGCAGCAGGGGAAGGCTGAAGCTTTCTTT. This encodes CSVEGQQGKAEAFF.

The table lists this clone with a count of one. The chain links TRBV11-2 to TRBJ2-1, with D unresolved. The germline V and J ends were trimmed by 5 bases and 12 bases, with 14 bases remaining between them. Germline lookup yields CDR1 SGHAT and CDR2 FQNNGV. This CDR3 comprises 12 residues. CDR3 nucleotide sequence: TGTGCCAGCAGCGCTTATGGTCAATCGCAGTTCTTC. This encodes CASSAYGQSQFF.

This clone was recorded only once. The V gene is TRBV27, the J gene TRBJ2-7; unclear D gene. The CDR3 is 12 amino acids. The V end lost 6 bases, the J end lost 6 bases, and 12 bases lay between the germline ends. Germline-derived CDR1 and CDR2 are MNHEY and SMNVEV (reference sequence). CDR3 nucleotides: TGTGCCAGCAGCCGAAGAACCGGCGAGCAGTACTTC. This sequence encodes CASSRRTGEQYF.

This chain joins TRBV19 and TRBJ2-1; 13 nucleotides match TRBD2. Germline CDR1 is LNHDA and CDR2 is SQIVND (reference sequence). V shed 1 base, J shed 8 bases, and the junction held 8 bases outside the gene matches. CDR3 length: 17 residues. This CDR3 is CASSIGLAGGSTDEQFF. The DNA for the CDR3 is TGTGCCAGTAGTATAGGACTAGCGGGAGGATCGACCGATGAGCAGTTCTTC. Using reference TRBV19 and TRBJ2-1 for the parts outside the CDR3, the full variable domain is DGGITQSPKYLFRKEGQNVTLSCEQNLNHDAMYWYRQDPGQGLRLIYYSQIVNDFQKGDIAEGYSVSREKKESFPLTVTSAQKNPTAFYLCASSIGLAGGSTDEQFFGPGTRLTVL.

This clone was seen just once. The V call is TRBV19, the J call TRBJ1-1; D is unresolved. This CDR3 spans 15 amino acids. The V end lost 9 bases, the J end lost 4 bases, and 21 bases lay between the germline ends. Germline loops: CDR1 LNHDA, CDR2 SQIVND (reference sequence). The CDR3 nucleotides are TGTGCCAGCATAGGGCGTTCAACGGTTTTCACTGAAGCTTTCTTT. It codes for CASIGRSTVFTEAFF.

V and J are TRBV18 and TRBJ2-7; 14 bases map to TRBD2. This CDR3 has 17 residues. Germline V gene lookup returns CDR1 KGHSH and CDR2 LQKENI. The junction had 9 bases not matched to a gene; V was cut back by 2 bases and J by 6 bases. CDR3 sequence: CASSPNGPGTSGSEQYF. CDR3 nucleotides: TGTGCCAGCTCACCAAACGGCCCCGGGACTAGCGGGAGCGAGCAGTACTTC.

This rearrangement joins TRBV11-3 to TRBJ2-1, with D perhaps given as TRBD1 or TRBD2 (5 bases each). Deletions cut 0 bases from V and 7 bases from J, with 16 bases between. The V gene's germline CDR1 is SGHNT and CDR2 YENEEA. The length of the CDR3 is 16 residues. CDR3 protein: CASSLDRGVPGNEQFF. The CDR3 nucleotides read TGTGCCAGCAGCTTAGATAGGGGAGTCCCCGGGAATGAGCAGTTCTTC.

The chain links TRBV11-2 to TRBJ2-1, with no clear D. CDR3 length equals 15 residues. CDR1 and CDR2 from the germline V gene are SGHAT and FQNNGV. Trimming took off 5 bases at V and 1 base at J, with 12 bases between the two ends. CDR3 sequence: CASSRTVSSYNEQFF. CDR3 DNA: TGTGCCAGCAGCCGAACAGTTTCTTCCTACAATGAGCAGTTCTTC.